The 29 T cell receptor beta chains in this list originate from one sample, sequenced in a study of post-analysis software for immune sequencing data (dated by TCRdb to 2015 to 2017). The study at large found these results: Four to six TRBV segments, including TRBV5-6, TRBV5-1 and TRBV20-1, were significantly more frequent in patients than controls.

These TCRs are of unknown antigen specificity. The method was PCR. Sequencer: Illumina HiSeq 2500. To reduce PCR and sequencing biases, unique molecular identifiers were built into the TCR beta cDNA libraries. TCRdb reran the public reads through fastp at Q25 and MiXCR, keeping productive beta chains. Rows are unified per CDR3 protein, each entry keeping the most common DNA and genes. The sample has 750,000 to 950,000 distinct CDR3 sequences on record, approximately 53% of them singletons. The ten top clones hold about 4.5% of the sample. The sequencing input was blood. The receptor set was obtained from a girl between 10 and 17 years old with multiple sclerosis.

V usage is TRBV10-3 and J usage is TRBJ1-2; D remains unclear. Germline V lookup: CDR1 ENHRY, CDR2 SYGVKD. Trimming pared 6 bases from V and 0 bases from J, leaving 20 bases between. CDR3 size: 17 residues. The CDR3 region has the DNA TGTGCCATCAGCACTCAGGCGATACTCACTCCTAACTATGGCTACACCTTC. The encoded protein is CAISTQAILTPNYGYTF.

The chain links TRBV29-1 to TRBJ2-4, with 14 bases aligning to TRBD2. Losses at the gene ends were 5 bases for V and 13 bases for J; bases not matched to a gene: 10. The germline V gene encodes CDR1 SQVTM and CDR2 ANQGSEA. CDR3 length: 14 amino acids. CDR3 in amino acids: CSVLGLAGAREQYF. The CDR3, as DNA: TGCAGCGTTTTGGGACTAGCGGGAGCGAGGGAGCAGTACTTC.

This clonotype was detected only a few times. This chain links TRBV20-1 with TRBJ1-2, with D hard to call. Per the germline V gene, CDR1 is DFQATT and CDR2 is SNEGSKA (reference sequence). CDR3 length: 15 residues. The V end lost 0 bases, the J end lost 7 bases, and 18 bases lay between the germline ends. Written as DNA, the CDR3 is TGCAGTGCTAGAGATTTTGGAGACACGGAACGTGGCTACACCTTC. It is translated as CSARDFGDTERGYTF.

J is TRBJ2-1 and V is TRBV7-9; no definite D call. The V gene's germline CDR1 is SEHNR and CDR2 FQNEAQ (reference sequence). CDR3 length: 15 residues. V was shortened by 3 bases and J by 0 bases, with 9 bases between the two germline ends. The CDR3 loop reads CASSFSENSYNEQFF. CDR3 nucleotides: TGTGCCAGCAGCTTTTCGGAGAACTCCTACAATGAGCAGTTCTTC.

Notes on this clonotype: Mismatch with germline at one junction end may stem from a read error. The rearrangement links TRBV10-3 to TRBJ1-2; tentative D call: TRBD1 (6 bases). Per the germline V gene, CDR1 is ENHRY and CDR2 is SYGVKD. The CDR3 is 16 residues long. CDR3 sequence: CAVSDPGQGKNYGYTF. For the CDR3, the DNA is TGTGCCGTCAGTGACCCTGGCCAGGGGAAAAACTATGGCTACACCTTT.

CDR3 amino acids: CASSLGDRGLAPRTDTQYF. CDR3 nucleotide sequence: TGTGCCAGCAGTTTAGGGGACCGGGGACTAGCTCCTCGCACAGATACGCAGTATTTT. The chain recombines TRBV27 with TRBJ2-3; 9 nucleotides agree with TRBD2. The germline CDR1 and CDR2 sequences are MNHEY and SMNVEV (reference sequence). The CDR3 totals 19 residues. The ends lost 2 bases at V and 1 base at J; junction bases unmatched: 13.

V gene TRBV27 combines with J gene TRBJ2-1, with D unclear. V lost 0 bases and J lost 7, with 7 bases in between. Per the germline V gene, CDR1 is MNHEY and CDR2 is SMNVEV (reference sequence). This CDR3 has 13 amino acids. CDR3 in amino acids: CASSLSRWNEQFF. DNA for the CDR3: TGTGCCAGCAGTTTATCGAGATGGAATGAGCAGTTCTTC.

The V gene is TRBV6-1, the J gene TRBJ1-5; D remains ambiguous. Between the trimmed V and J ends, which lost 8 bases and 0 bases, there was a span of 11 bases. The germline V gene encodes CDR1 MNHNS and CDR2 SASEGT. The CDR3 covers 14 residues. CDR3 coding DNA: TGTGCCAGCGGGCAGCCCTATAGCAATCAGCCCCAGCATTTT. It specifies CASGQPYSNQPQHF.

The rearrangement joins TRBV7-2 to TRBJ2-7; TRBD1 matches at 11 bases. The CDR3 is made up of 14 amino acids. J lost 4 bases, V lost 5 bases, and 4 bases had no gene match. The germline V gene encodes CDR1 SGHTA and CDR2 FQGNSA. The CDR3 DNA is TGTGCCAGCAGCATGGGACAGGGGGGGTACGAGCAGTACTTC. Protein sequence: CASSMGQGGYEQYF.

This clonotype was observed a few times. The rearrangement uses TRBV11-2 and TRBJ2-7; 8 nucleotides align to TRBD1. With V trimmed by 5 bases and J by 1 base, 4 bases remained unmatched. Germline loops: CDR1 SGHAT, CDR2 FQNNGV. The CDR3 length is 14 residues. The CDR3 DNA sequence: TGTGCCAGCAGCGCGGACAGGGTGTCCTACGAGCAGTACTTC. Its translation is CASSADRVSYEQYF.

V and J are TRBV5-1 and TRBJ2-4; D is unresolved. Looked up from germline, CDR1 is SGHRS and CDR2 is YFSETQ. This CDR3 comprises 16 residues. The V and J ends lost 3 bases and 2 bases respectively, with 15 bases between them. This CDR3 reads CASSSAPSFTKNIQYF. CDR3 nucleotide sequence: TGCGCCAGCAGCTCTGCCCCTTCCTTTACCAAAAACATTCAGTACTTC.

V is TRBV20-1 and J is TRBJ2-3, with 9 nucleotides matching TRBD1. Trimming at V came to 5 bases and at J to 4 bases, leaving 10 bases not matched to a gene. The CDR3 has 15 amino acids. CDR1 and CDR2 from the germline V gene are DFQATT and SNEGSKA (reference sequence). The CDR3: CSAPRPGQGSDTQYF. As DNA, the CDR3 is TGCAGTGCTCCCCGACCAGGACAGGGGTCAGATACGCAGTATTTT.

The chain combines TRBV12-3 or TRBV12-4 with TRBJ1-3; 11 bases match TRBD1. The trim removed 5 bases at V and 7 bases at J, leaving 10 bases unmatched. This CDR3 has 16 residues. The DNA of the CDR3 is TGTGCCAGCAGTCCGCGGGACAGGGGGATAGGGAACACCATATATTTT. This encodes CASSPRDRGIGNTIYF.

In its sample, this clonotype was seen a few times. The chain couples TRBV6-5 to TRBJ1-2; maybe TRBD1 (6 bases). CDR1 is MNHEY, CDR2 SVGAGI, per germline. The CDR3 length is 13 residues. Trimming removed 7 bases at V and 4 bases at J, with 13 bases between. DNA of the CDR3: TGTGCCAGCACCCGGGACATCGCCTATGGCTACACCTTC. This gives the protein CASTRDIAYGYTF.

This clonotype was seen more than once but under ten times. The CDR3 reads CASSERAWGRNEQFF. CDR3 sequence (DNA): TGTGCCAGCAGTGAGAGGGCTTGGGGCAGGAATGAGCAGTTCTTC. V is TRBV2 and J is TRBJ2-1, with D perhaps assigned TRBD1 or TRBD2 (5 bases each). The germline gives CDR1 SNHLY, CDR2 FYNNEI. Between the trimmed V and J ends, which lost 3 bases and 7 bases, there was a span of 16 bases. The CDR3 has 15 amino acids.

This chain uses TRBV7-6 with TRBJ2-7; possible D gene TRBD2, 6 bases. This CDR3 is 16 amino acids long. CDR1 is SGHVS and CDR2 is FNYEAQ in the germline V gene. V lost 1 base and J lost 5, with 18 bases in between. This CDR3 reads CASSLEAIGSGDEQYF. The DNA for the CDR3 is TGTGCCAGCAGCTTAGAAGCAATCGGGAGTGGGGACGAGCAGTACTTC.

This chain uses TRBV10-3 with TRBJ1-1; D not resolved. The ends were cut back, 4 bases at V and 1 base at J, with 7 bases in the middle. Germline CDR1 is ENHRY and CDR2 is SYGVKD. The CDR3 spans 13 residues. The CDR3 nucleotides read TGTGCCATCAGTGTGAAGAAGAACACTGAAGCTTTCTTT. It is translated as CAISVKKNTEAFF.

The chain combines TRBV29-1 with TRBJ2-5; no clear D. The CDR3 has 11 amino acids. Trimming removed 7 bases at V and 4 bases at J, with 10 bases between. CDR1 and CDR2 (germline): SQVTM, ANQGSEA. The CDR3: CSAGDRETQYF. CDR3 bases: TGCAGCGCTGGCGATCGAGAGACCCAGTACTTC.

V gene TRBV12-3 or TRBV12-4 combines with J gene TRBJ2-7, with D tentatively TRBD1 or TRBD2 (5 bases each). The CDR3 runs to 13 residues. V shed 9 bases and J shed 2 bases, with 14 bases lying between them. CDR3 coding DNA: TGTGCCAGTGGCCGGGACGGCGCCTACGAGCAGTACTTC. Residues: CASGRDGAYEQYF.

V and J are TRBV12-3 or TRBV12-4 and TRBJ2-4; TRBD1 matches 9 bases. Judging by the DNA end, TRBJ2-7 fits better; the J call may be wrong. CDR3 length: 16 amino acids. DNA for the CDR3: TGTGCCAGCAGTACCCAGACAGGGGGTCTCTCCTACGAGCAGTACTTC. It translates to CASSTQTGGLSYEQYF.

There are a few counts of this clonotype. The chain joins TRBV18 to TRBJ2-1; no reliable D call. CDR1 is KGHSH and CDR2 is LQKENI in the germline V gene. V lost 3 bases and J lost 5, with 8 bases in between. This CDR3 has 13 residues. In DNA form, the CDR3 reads TGTGCCAGCTCACCTGATCTAGACAATGAGCAGTTCTTC. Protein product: CASSPDLDNEQFF.

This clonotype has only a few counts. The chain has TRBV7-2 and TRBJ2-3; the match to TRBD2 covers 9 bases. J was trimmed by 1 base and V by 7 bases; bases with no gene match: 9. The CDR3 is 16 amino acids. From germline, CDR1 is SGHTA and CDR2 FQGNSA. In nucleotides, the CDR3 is TGTGCCAGCAACTCCCTAGCGGGGATCGGCACAGATACGCAGTATTTT. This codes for CASNSLAGIGTDTQYF.

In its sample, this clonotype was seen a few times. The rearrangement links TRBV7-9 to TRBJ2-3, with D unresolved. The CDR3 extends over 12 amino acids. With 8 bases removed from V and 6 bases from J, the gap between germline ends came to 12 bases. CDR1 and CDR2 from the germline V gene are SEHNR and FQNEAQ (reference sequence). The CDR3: CASGRPTDTQYF. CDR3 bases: TGTGCCAGCGGGCGTCCCACCGATACGCAGTATTTT.

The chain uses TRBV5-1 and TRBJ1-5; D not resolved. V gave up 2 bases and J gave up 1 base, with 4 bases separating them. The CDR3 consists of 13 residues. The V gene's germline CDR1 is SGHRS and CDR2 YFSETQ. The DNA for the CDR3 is TGCGCCAGCAGCTTAATGAGCAATCAGCCCCAGCATTTT. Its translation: CASSLMSNQPQHF.

The DNA of the CDR3 is TGTGCCAGCAGCTCGGACTTAAGGGGCTATGGCTACACCTTC. Residues: CASSSDLRGYGYTF. The chain is built from TRBV7-9 and TRBJ1-2; maybe TRBD1 (5 bases). Germline V gene data show CDR1 as SEHNR and CDR2 as FQNEAQ (reference sequence). The length of the CDR3 is 14 residues. Trimming removed 4 bases from V and 4 bases from J, with 13 bases in between.

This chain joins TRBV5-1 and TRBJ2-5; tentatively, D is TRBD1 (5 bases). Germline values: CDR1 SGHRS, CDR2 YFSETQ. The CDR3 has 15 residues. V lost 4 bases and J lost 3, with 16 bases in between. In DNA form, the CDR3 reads TGCGCCAGCAGCCGAAGCTCTTTGACAGAAGAGACCCAGTACTTC. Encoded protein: CASSRSSLTEETQYF.

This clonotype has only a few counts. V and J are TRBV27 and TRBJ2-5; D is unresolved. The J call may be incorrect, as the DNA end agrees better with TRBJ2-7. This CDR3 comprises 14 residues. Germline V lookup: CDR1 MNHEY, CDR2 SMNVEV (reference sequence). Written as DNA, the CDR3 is TGTGCCAGCAGTTTCACCAATACTTACCACGAGCAGTACTTC. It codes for CASSFTNTYHEQYF.

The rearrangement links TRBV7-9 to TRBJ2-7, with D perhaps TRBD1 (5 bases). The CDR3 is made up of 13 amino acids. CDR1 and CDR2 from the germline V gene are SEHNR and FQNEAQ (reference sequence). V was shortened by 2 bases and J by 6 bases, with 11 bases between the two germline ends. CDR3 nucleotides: TGTGCCAGCAGCTTAAACTCTCAGGGCGAGCAGTACTTC. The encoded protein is CASSLNSQGEQYF.

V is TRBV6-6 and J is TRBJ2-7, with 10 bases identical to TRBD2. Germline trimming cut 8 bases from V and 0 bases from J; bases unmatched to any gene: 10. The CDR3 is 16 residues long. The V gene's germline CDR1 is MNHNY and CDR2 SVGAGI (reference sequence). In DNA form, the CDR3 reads TGTGCCAGCGGGGGACTAGCGAAAAGGAGCTCCTACGAGCAGTACTTC. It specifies CASGGLAKRSSYEQYF.